This T cell receptor beta chain is drawn from a study of blood T cell repertoires in COVID-19. Study in general: Donors in the United States, Italy and Spain gave samples during acute or convalescent COVID-19. PBMCs, B-cell-depleted T cells, or T cells were the source of the cDNA or gDNA that made up the material.

Germline trimming cut 6 bases from V and 1 base from J; bases unmatched to any gene: 12. Germline assignment: CDR1 ENHRY and CDR2 SYGVKD. The CDR3 totals 16 residues. In the original workflow: Counts of nucleated cells, estimated from reference gene primer amplification, were obtained. Measured with immunoSEQ multiplex PCR; TCRdb has only the in-frame clones, and not every one. V and J calls and clone size follow that table, whereas D and trimming were derived from the DNA. The profile shows under 300,000 clones, about 80% of them singletons. This clone was detected once. The V and J genes are TRBV10-3 and TRBJ2-7, with TRBD2 matching 7 bases. Sequenced: peripheral blood. The sequence was collected from a woman older than 75 with acute or convalescent COVID-19. CDR3 in amino acids: CAIRTSLDSGSYEQYF. The CDR3 nucleotides read TGTGCCATCAGAACCTCTCTGGATAGCGGGTCCTACGAGCAGTACTTC.